A single T cell receptor (beta chain) is shown here with its context. What it recognizes is unknown. The data were taken from a study of PD-L1 blockade in urothelial cancer. Study overall: Male patients with bladder-origin urothelial cancer numbered about nine tenths of the roughly 30. Median blood clonality was around 0.086, with under 100,000 unique TCRs. Prior chemotherapy ranged from 0 to 3 regimens per patient.

As to time point: pretreatment peripheral blood. With 4 bases removed from V and 0 bases from J, the gap between germline ends came to 7 bases. CDR1 is SGHRS and CDR2 is YFSETQ in the germline V gene. This CDR3 has 13 residues. Broader study findings: When pretreatment blood TCR clonality was below the median, it predicted better survival.

Repertoires were generated with immunoSEQ multiplex PCR, while TCRdb's copy carries only in-frame clones and drops some. The sample holds tens of thousands of clones, 81% seen once. The chain uses TRBV5-1 and TRBJ2-5; no firm D call. This material consisted of PBMCs, taken around atezolizumab (anti-PD-L1) treatment. This receptor was identified in a man in his 70s with urothelial cancer. The CDR3 DNA is TGCGCCAGCAGCCCACAGTACCAAGAGACCCAGTACTTC. Translated: CASSPQYQETQYF.